This TCR beta chain was recovered during a study of regulatory T cells in long-lasting Graves disease. This clonotype showed up just a few times. Its cognate antigen is unknown. Study-level points and caveats: There was favoring of TRBV28, TRBJ1-2 and TRBJ2-5 in persistent disease.

Trimming shortened V by 7 bases and J by 1 base, and 17 bases separated the two germline ends. The CDR3 spans 15 residues. Germline CDR1 is SGHTA and CDR2 is FQGNSA. The time point: newly diagnosed GD, antithyroid drugs for less than 3 months. PBMC-derived RNA was used for the TCR library. Building the TCR beta libraries relied on iRepertoire HTBI primers, and CDR3 regions underwent Arm-PCR. TCRdb re-called the multiplex PCR reads through MiXCR, storing one row per CDR3 protein. This table holds 450,000 to 650,000 distinct CDR3 sequences, approximately 16% found once. This same sample was also taken into another study, of T cells in Graves' hyperthyroidism and ophthalmopathy. From that paper: Aged 18 to 65, the patients had hyperthyroidism that was newly diagnosed and had lasted under 2 months.

Source: peripheral blood mononuclear cells (PBMCs), taken at new diagnosis, from a patient treated with antithyroid drugs. The sequence derives from a woman aged 40 to 65 with Graves disease. The chain has TRBV7-2 and TRBJ2-7, with D perhaps TRBD1 (6 bases). The CDR3 reads CASIFTGIGSYEQYF. Written as DNA, the CDR3 is TGTGCCAGCATCTTCACAGGGATCGGGTCCTACGAGCAGTACTTC.